The 23 T cell receptor beta chains reported below all come from one sample, sequenced in a study of T-cell reconstitution after alpha-beta-depleted transplantation in children. Unique molecular identifiers were built into the TCRbeta library. MiXCR was run by TCRdb on the PCR reads, yielding one entry per CDR3 protein. The data show around 800,000 distinct CDR3 sequences, roughly 15% seen once. Here the sequenced sample was PBMCs, mostly from graft donor cells, taken 360 days after TCRalphabeta/CD19-depleted stem cell transplant. These receptor sequences come from a male patient between 5 and 17 years old who had a stem cell transplant for acute lymphoblastic leukemia, so the T cells may come from the graft donor.

The chain has TRBV14 and TRBJ2-7; 7 bases match TRBD2. The V segment lost 4 bases and the J segment 2 bases; nucleotides outside the gene matches: 8. Germline V gene data show CDR1 as SGHDN and CDR2 as FVKESK. The CDR3 is made up of 15 amino acids. The CDR3 loop reads CASSLKGGSPYEQYF. DNA of the CDR3: TGTGCCAGCAGCCTTAAGGGCGGGAGCCCCTACGAGCAGTACTTC.

This clonotype was found once. The rearrangement links TRBV20-1 to TRBJ1-2; 7 positions match TRBD1. CDR3 length equals 13 residues. J lost 4 bases, V lost 6 bases, and 8 bases had no gene match. Germline V gene lookup returns CDR1 DFQATT and CDR2 SNEGSKA (reference sequence). The CDR3 DNA reads as TGCAGTGCGACGGGCAGGGGGGGCTATGGCTACACCTTC. This gives the protein CSATGRGGYGYTF.

This clonotype was observed at least ten times. This chain uses TRBV7-6 with TRBJ2-7, with 8 positions matching TRBD1. Germline V CDR1 and CDR2: SGHVS, FNYEAQ. This CDR3 has 14 residues. The junction had 5 bases not matched to a gene; V was cut back by 4 bases and J by 3 bases. CDR3 bases: TGTGCCAGCAGCTCCCGGGACAGGTACTACGAGCAGTACTTC. It encodes CASSSRDRYYEQYF.

This clonotype occurred once. The V gene is TRBV5-1, the J gene TRBJ2-5; D gene ambiguous. The length of the CDR3 is 14 residues. V shed 1 base and J shed 1 base, with 8 bases lying between them. Germline CDR1 reads SGHRS; CDR2 reads YFSETQ. Here the CDR3 DNA reads TGCGCCAGCAGCTTGAACAAGCCCCAAGAGACCCAGTACTTC. Encoded protein: CASSLNKPQETQYF.

This chain connects TRBV20-1 to TRBJ1-2; possible D gene TRBD1, 5 bases. CDR1 DFQATT and CDR2 SNEGSKA come from the germline V gene (reference sequence). V lost 4 bases and J lost 4, with 13 bases in between. CDR3 length: 13 amino acids. The CDR3: CSATRTGTYGYTF. CDR3 coding DNA: TGCAGTGCTACTCGTACCGGGACCTATGGCTACACCTTC.

The rearrangement uses TRBV29-1 and TRBJ2-7, with 8 bases identical to TRBD2. CDR3 length equals 15 residues. V trimming: 0 bases; J trimming: 5 bases; junction bases outside the gene matches: 9. Germline CDR1 is SQVTM and CDR2 is ANQGSEA. The CDR3 DNA is TGCAGCGTTGAAGATAAAGGGCTAGCGGGTAACGAGCAGTACTTC. This encodes CSVEDKGLAGNEQYF.

DNA of the CDR3: TGCGCCAGCAGTCAATCTAAACCATCTAGCTCCTACGAGCAGTACTTC. This sequence encodes CASSQSKPSSSYEQYF. The chain links TRBV23-1 to TRBJ2-7; D is ambiguous. TRBV23-1 is marked as an open reading frame, function uncertain. This CDR3 is 16 amino acids long. Trimming pared 0 bases from V and 0 bases from J, leaving 12 bases between.

This clonotype was detected a few times. The genes are TRBV4-1 and TRBJ2-1, with a tentative D call TRBD2 (6 bases). CDR1 is MGHRA, CDR2 YSYEKL, per germline. V lost 4 bases, J lost 0 bases, and 10 bases lay in between. CDR3 length: 15 amino acids. DNA of the CDR3: TGCGCCAGCAGCCGCGGGACTTTCTCCTACAATGAGCAGTTCTTC. Translating gives CASSRGTFSYNEQFF.

This clonotype was observed a few times. The chain carries TRBV5-1 and TRBJ2-5; either TRBD1 or TRBD2 may supply D (8 bases each). V was shortened by 4 bases and J by 3 bases, with 16 bases between the two germline ends. CDR1 is SGHRS and CDR2 is YFSETQ in the germline V gene. The CDR3 is 15 residues long. CDR3 bases: TGCGCCAGCAGCCGCCGGGGGGGACAGGAAGAGACCCAGTACTTC. This gives the protein CASSRRGGQEETQYF.

This rearrangement joins TRBV12-3 or TRBV12-4 to TRBJ2-2; 11 positions match TRBD1. J gave up 5 bases and V 3 bases, and 8 bases lay outside the gene matches. This CDR3 comprises 17 residues. CDR3 sequence (DNA): TGTGCCAGCAGTTTTCTAAGGGGACAGGGGGTAACCGGGGAGCTGTTTTTT. Encoded protein: CASSFLRGQGVTGELFF.

J is TRBJ2-1 and V is TRBV19; D unresolved. Germline CDR1 LNHDA, CDR2 SQIVND (reference sequence). This CDR3 region has 13 residues. V gave up 3 bases and J gave up 8 bases, with 11 bases separating them. The CDR3 DNA reads as TGTGCCAGTAGTATGCGTTCGGTCGATGAGCAGTTCTTC. This sequence encodes CASSMRSVDEQFF.

The genes are TRBV7-9 and TRBJ1-4; D not resolved. Germline V CDR1 and CDR2: SEHNR, FQNEAQ (reference sequence). CDR3 length: 15 amino acids. Trimming cost V 5 bases and J 3 bases, with 13 bases left between them. The CDR3 region is CASSLPFGSNEKLFF. The CDR3 DNA follows: TGTGCCAGCAGCCTCCCGTTTGGTTCTAATGAAAAACTGTTTTTT.

This chain links TRBV4-1 with TRBJ2-7; the match to TRBD1 covers 11 bases. Germline V gives CDR1 MGHRA, CDR2 YSYEKL. The CDR3 sequence is 15 residues long. After removal of 3 bases from V and 4 bases from J, the junction contained 5 bases not matched to a gene. CDR3 region: CASSHTGTGGYEQYF. CDR3 nucleotide sequence: TGCGCCAGCAGCCACACCGGGACAGGGGGGTACGAGCAGTACTTC.

A few counts support this clonotype. The V gene is TRBV18, the J gene TRBJ1-1; D is uncertain. Germline V CDR1 and CDR2: KGHSH, LQKENI. V was trimmed by 3 bases and J by 3 bases, leaving 14 bases between them. This CDR3 has 15 amino acids. DNA for the CDR3: TGTGCCAGCTCACCCCTAGTAGGGCGGGACACTGAAGCTTTCTTT. This sequence encodes CASSPLVGRDTEAFF.

This clonotype was observed a few times. J is TRBJ1-2 and V is TRBV5-1; 10 bases are a match to TRBD1. The CDR3 loop spans 16 amino acids. Germline-derived CDR1 and CDR2 are SGHRS and YFSETQ. V shed 0 bases and J 7 bases; nucleotides not matched to a gene: 9. Written as DNA, the CDR3 is TGCGCCAGCAGCTTGGAGTTTAGGGACAGGGGTAGTGGCTACACCTTC. It codes for CASSLEFRDRGSGYTF.

The rearrangement uses TRBV23-1 and TRBJ2-1, with 8 bases that match TRBD2. Being an ORF, TRBV23-1 has a function that is uncertain. The CDR3 contains 16 residues. Trimming cost V 1 base and J 4 bases; bases outside gene matches: 6. As DNA, the CDR3 is TGCGCCAGCAGTCAATGCCCGGGGGGGGCTTACAATGAGCAGTTCTTC. Its protein is CASSQCPGGAYNEQFF.

V usage is TRBV9 and J usage is TRBJ2-2, with unresolved D. The germline V gene encodes CDR1 SGDLS and CDR2 YYNGEE. The CDR3 sequence is 17 residues long. The V end lost 3 bases, the J end lost 1 base, and 16 bases lay between the germline ends. CDR3 sequence reads: CASSAVVGQLNTGELFF. The CDR3 bases are TGTGCCAGCAGCGCCGTCGTAGGGCAGTTGAACACCGGGGAGCTGTTTTTT. The full variable domain, its missing parts supplied by reference TRBV9 and TRBJ2-2, is DSGVTQTPKHLITATGQRVTLRCSPRSGDLSVYWYQQSLDQGLQFLIQYYNGEERAKGNILERFSAQQFPDLHSELNLSSLELGDSALYFCASSAVVGQLNTGELFFGEGSRLTVL.

This clonotype showed up just a few times. This chain links TRBV4-1 with TRBJ2-1; TRBD2 aligns across 8 bases. The CDR3 extends over 16 amino acids. The germline V gene encodes CDR1 MGHRA and CDR2 YSYEKL. Trimming cost V 3 bases and J 6 bases; bases outside gene matches: 10. The CDR3 loop is CASSHIQRERSNEQFF. Here the CDR3 DNA reads TGCGCCAGCAGCCATATACAGCGGGAGAGGAGCAATGAGCAGTTCTTC.

This clonotype was picked up a small number of times. The genes are TRBV5-1 and TRBJ2-7; D might be TRBD2 (5 bases). Trimming stripped 3 bases from V and 7 bases from J, with 14 bases between. Germline lookup yields CDR1 SGHRS and CDR2 YFSETQ. This CDR3 contains 13 residues. The DNA of the CDR3 is TGCGCCAGCAGCTCTCTAGCCTGGCAAGAGCAGTACTTC. Its protein product is CASSSLAWQEQYF. Using reference TRBV5-1 and TRBJ2-7 for the parts outside the CDR3, the full variable domain is KAGVTQTPRYLIKTRGQQVTLSCSPISGHRSVSWYQQTPGQGLQFLFEYFSETQRNKGNFPGRFSGRQFSNSRSEMNVSTLELGDSALYLCASSSLAWQEQYFGPGTRLTVT.

This clonotype was seen only a few times. The chain combines TRBV6-1 with TRBJ2-7; weak D call: TRBD1 (5 bases). The CDR3 is made up of 15 amino acids. Per the germline V gene, CDR1 is MNHNS and CDR2 is SASEGT. Trimming left V 5 bases short and J 4 bases short, with 18 bases between. CDR3 coding DNA: TGTGCCAGCAGTCCCCGGACAAGGGTCAAGTACGAGCAGTACTTC. Protein: CASSPRTRVKYEQYF.

This clonotype was detected many times. This chain joins TRBV29-1 and TRBJ1-2, with TRBD1 matching over 7 bases. Germline V CDR1 and CDR2: SQVTM, ANQGSEA. V was clipped by 3 bases and J by 2 bases; unmatched bases: 6. This CDR3 is 14 amino acids long. The chain's CDR3 is CSVEDRYHNYGYTF. In DNA form, the CDR3 reads TGCAGCGTTGAGGACAGGTACCACAACTATGGCTACACCTTC.

This clonotype was counted at least ten times. The V gene is TRBV29-1, the J gene TRBJ2-3; 8 nucleotides align to TRBD2. V lost 5 bases, J lost 2 bases, and 3 bases stayed unmatched. Germline CDR1 and CDR2: SQVTM and ANQGSEA. This CDR3 spans 13 amino acids. The CDR3 DNA reads as TGCAGCGTTAGCGGGAGAGACACAGATACGCAGTATTTT. Its protein product is CSVSGRDTDTQYF.

This clonotype was observed a few times. The chain is built from TRBV25-1 and TRBJ2-3, with D tentatively TRBD1 or TRBD2 (5 bases each). V lost 7 bases, J lost 6 bases, and 17 bases lay in between. The length of the CDR3 is 14 residues. The germline gives CDR1 MGHDK, CDR2 SYGVNS. The CDR3 coding sequence is TGTGCCAGCAAAAAGGGGAGACCCGACGATACGCAGTATTTT. This codes for CASKKGRPDDTQYF.